The present TCR beta chain was sequenced within a study of T-cell reconstitution after alpha-beta-depleted transplantation in children. Study-level points and caveats: Two months or so post-transplant, alpha-beta T cells reportedly derived from several hundred expanded graft clones. The study traced high day-60 TCRbeta diversity in some patients to surviving recipient T cells and thymic progenitors. Counts and diversity of T cells one year after transplant came mostly from newly produced T cells.

Comment on this clonotype: No antigen is known for it.

TCRbeta library construction was performed incorporating unique molecular identifiers. TCRdb re-called the PCR reads with MiXCR, one entry per CDR3 protein. The sample contains around 580,000 distinct CDR3 sequences, roughly 23% of which appear only once. The TCR sequence derives from a boy under three years old who had a stem cell transplant for acute myeloid leukemia, so the T cells may come from the graft donor. The sequencing used PBMCs, mostly from graft donor cells, collected 360 days after TCRalphabeta/CD19-depleted stem cell transplant.

The CDR3 protein is CATSEQGASYNEQFF. Written as DNA, the CDR3 is TGTGCCACCAGTGAACAGGGGGCCTCCTACAATGAGCAGTTCTTC. The genes are TRBV24-1 and TRBJ2-1; 9 bases fit TRBD1. V trimming: 4 bases; J trimming: 0 bases; junction bases outside the gene matches: 0. The length of the CDR3 is 15 residues. Germline V gene lookup returns CDR1 KGHDR and CDR2 SFDVKD.